The 8 T cell receptor beta chains listed next were all sequenced from one sample in a study of OX40 agonist ivuxolimab in advanced cancers. Measured with immunoSEQ multiplex PCR; TCRdb has only the in-frame clones, and not every one. The sample has 30,000 to 35,000 clones, about 92% seen once; the top ten hold roughly a third. The input for sequencing was CD4+ or CD8+ T cells sorted from blood, taken in a trial of the OX40 agonist ivuxolimab. All receptors derive from an adult with an advanced solid tumor such as melanoma, head and neck, liver or kidney cancer.

V usage is TRBV6-4 and J usage is TRBJ2-3, with 8 bases aligning to TRBD2. The V segment lost 3 bases and the J segment 0 bases; nucleotides outside the gene matches: 5. CDR3 size: 16 residues. Germline V CDR1 and CDR2: MRHNA, SNTAGT. CDR3 amino acids: CASSEAGVGSTDTQYF. DNA for the CDR3: TGTGCCAGCAGTGAAGCGGGAGTTGGAAGCACAGATACGCAGTATTTT.

This chain joins TRBV5-5 and TRBJ1-1; D is unresolved. Germline-derived CDR1 and CDR2 are SGHKS and YYEKEE (reference sequence). Trimming took 6 bases from V and 3 from J, leaving 15 bases between them. CDR3 size: 14 residues. The CDR3 DNA sequence: TGTGCCAGCACCTCTGGTAGTCGCGACACTGAAGCTTTCTTT. Protein sequence: CASTSGSRDTEAFF.

V usage is TRBV27 and J usage is TRBJ2-1; D remains ambiguous. V lost 5 bases and J lost 0, with 11 bases in between. The germline gives CDR1 MNHEY, CDR2 SMNVEV (reference sequence). CDR3 length: 15 amino acids. The chain's CDR3 is CASSTTSSSYNEQFF. DNA of the CDR3: TGTGCCAGCAGTACTACGTCAAGCTCCTACAATGAGCAGTTCTTC.

The J gene is TRBJ2-1, the V gene TRBV27, with a possible D match to TRBD2 (5 bases). Germline lookup yields CDR1 MNHEY and CDR2 SMNVEV (reference sequence). The CDR3 has 15 residues. Trimming removed 2 bases from V and 0 bases from J, with 8 bases in between. The CDR3 sequence is CASSLREFSYNEQFF. CDR3 bases: TGTGCCAGCAGTTTAAGGGAGTTCTCCTACAATGAGCAGTTCTTC.

The chain couples TRBV11-2 to TRBJ2-1, with D unresolved. The V gene lost 1 base and the J gene lost 10 bases, with 8 bases spanning the gap. Germline V CDR1 and CDR2: SGHAT, FQNNGV. This CDR3 is 12 amino acids long. The chain's CDR3 is CASSLGPSEQFF. The CDR3 nucleotides are TGTGCCAGCAGCTTAGGTCCTTCCGAGCAGTTCTTC.

The rearrangement links TRBV9 to TRBJ2-3; D not certain. The CDR3 length is 15 residues. V dropped 4 bases and J dropped 0 bases, with 12 bases sitting between them. Germline V gene data show CDR1 as SGDLS and CDR2 as YYNGEE. The CDR3 coding sequence is TGTGCCAGCAGCATGGACGCGACTAGCACAGATACGCAGTATTTT. Residues: CASSMDATSTDTQYF.

This rearrangement joins TRBV29-1 to TRBJ1-1; D unresolved. Trimming shortened V by 4 bases and J by 0 bases, and 12 bases separated the two germline ends. This CDR3 has 14 amino acids. Germline V lookup: CDR1 SQVTM, CDR2 ANQGSEA. The CDR3 region is CSVAPAGLNTEAFF. In DNA, the CDR3 is TGCAGCGTTGCCCCAGCAGGTTTGAACACTGAAGCTTTCTTT. Supplemented by reference TRBV29-1 and TRBJ1-1, the full variable domain reads SAVISQKPSRDICQRGTSLTIQCQVDSQVTMMFWYRQQPGQSLTLIATANQGSEATYESGFVIDKFPISRPNLTFSTLTVSNMSPEDSSIYLCSVAPAGLNTEAFFGQGTRLTVV.

The rearrangement uses TRBV7-8 and TRBJ2-7; D is undetermined. The V gene's germline CDR1 is SGHVS and CDR2 FQNEAQ. There are 12 residues in the CDR3. V was pared by 5 bases and J by 7 bases, with 12 bases between. This CDR3 reads CASSLSPSEQYF. CDR3 coding DNA: TGTGCCAGCAGCCTTTCACCGTCAGAGCAGTACTTC.